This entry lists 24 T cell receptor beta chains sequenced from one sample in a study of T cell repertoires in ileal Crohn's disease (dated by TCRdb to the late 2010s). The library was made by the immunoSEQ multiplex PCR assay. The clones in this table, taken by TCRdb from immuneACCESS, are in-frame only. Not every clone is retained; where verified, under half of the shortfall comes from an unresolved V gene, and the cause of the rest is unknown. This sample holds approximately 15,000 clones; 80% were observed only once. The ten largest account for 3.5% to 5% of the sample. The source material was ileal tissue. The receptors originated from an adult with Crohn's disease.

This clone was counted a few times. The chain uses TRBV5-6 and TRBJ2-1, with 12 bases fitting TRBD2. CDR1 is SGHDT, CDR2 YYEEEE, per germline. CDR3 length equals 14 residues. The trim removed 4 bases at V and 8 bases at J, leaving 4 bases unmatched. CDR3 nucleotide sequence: TGTGCCAGCAGCCTACTAGCGGGAGGCCATGAGCAGTTCTTC. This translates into CASSLLAGGHEQFF.

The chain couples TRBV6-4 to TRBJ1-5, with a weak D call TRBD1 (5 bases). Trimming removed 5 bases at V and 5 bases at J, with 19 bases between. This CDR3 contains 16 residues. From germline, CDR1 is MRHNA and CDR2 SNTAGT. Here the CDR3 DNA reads TGTGCCAGCAGTCCCAGTGCCGGGGGAGGAGATCAGCCCCAGCATTTT. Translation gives CASSPSAGGGDQPQHF.

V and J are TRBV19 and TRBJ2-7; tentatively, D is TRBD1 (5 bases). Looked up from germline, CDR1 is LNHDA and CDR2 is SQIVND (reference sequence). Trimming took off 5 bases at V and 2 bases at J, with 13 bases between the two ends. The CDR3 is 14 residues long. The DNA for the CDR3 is TGTGCCAGTAGTTTGCAAGGGGTCCCCTACGAGCAGTACTTC. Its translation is CASSLQGVPYEQYF.

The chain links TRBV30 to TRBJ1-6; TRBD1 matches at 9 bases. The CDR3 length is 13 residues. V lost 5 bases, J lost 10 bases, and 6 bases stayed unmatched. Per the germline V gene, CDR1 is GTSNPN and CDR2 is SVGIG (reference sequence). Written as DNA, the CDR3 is TGTGCCTGGCAAGAGGACAGGGGATCACCCCTCCACTTT. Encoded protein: CAWQEDRGSPLHF.

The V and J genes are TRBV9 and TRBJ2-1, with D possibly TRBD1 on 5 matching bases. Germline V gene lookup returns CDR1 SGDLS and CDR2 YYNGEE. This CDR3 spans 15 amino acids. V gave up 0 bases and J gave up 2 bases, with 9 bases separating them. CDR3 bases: TGTGCCAGCAGCGTAGCAGGGATCCCCTACAATGAGCAGTTCTTC. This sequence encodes CASSVAGIPYNEQFF.

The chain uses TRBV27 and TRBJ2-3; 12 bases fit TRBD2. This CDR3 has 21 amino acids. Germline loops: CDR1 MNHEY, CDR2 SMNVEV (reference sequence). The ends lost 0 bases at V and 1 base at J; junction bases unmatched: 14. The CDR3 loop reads CASSLSREKTSGRGGTDTQYF. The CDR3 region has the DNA TGTGCCAGCAGTTTATCCCGAGAAAAGACTAGCGGGAGAGGCGGCACAGATACGCAGTATTTT.

CDR3 nucleotide sequence: TGTGCCAGTATGGACAGGAGCTCCTACGAGCAGTACTTC. Residues: CASMDRSSYEQYF. V usage is TRBV19 and J usage is TRBJ2-7; 7 bases are shared with TRBD1. Germline assignment: CDR1 LNHDA and CDR2 SQIVND (reference sequence). This CDR3 is built from 13 residues. V lost 7 bases, J lost 0 bases, and 3 bases stayed unmatched.

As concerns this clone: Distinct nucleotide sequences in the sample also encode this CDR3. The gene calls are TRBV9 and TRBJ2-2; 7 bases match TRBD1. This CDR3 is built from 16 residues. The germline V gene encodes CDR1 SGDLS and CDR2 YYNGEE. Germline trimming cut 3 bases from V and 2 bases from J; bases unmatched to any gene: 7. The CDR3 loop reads CASSATSGGNTGELFF. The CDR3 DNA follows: TGTGCCAGCAGCGCAACTTCAGGGGGTAACACCGGGGAGCTGTTTTTT.

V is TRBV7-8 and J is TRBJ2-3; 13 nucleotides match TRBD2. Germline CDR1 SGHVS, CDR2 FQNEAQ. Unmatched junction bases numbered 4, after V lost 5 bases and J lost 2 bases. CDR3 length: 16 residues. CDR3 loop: CASSQLAGGITDTQYF. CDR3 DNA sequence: TGTGCCAGCAGCCAACTAGCGGGAGGGATCACAGATACGCAGTATTTT.

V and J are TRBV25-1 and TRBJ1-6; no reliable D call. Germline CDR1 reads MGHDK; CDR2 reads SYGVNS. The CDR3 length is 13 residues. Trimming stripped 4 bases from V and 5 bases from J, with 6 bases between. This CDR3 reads CASSAGNNSPLHF. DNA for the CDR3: TGTGCCAGCAGTGCCGGGAATAATTCACCCCTCCACTTT.

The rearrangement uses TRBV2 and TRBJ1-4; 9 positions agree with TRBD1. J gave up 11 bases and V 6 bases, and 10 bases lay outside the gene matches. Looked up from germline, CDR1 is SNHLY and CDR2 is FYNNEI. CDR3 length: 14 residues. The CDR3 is CASRDRTGEEKLFF. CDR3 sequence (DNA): TGTGCCAGCAGGGATCGGACAGGGGAGGAGAAACTGTTTTTT.

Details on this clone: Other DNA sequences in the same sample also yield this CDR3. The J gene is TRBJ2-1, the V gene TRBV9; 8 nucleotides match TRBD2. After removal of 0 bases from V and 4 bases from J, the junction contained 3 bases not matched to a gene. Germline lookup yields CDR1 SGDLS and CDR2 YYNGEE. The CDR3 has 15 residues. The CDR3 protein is CASSVGSGGYNEQFF. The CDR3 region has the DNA TGTGCCAGCAGCGTAGGGAGCGGGGGATACAATGAGCAGTTCTTC.

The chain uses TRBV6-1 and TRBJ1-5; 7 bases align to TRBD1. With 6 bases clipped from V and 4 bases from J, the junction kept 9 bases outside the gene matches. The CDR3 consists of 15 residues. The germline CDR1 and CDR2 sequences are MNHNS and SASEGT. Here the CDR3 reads CASSVNRGSNQPQHF. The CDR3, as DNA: TGTGCCAGCAGCGTAAACAGGGGCTCGAATCAGCCCCAGCATTTT.

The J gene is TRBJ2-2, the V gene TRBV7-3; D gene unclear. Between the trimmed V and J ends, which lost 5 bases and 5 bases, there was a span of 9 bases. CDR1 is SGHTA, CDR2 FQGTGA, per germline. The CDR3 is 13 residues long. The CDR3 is CASSEQTTGELFF. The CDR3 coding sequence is TGTGCCAGCAGCGAGCAAACGACCGGGGAGCTGTTTTTT.

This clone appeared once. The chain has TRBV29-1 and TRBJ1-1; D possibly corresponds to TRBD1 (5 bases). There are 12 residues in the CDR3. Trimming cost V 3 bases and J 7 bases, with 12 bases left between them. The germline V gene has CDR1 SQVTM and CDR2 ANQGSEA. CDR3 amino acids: CSVEVDRLEAFF. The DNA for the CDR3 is TGCAGCGTTGAGGTTGACAGACTTGAAGCTTTCTTT.

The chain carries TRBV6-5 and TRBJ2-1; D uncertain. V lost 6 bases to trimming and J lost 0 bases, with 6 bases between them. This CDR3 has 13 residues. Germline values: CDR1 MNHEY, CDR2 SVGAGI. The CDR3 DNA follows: TGTGCCAGCAGGTTTAGCTCCTACAATGAGCAGTTCTTC. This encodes CASRFSSYNEQFF.

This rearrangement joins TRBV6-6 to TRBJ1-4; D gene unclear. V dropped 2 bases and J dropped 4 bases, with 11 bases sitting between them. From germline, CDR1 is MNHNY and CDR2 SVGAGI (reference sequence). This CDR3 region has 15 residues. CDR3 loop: CASSYEIDINEKLFF. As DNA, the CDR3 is TGTGCCAGCAGTTACGAAATCGACATTAATGAAAAACTGTTTTTT.

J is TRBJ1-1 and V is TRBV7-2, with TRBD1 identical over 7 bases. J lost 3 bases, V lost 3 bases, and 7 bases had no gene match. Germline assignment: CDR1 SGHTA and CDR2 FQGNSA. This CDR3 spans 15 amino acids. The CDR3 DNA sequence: TGTGCCAGCAGCTTGTCCGGGACAGCCTACACTGAAGCTTTCTTT. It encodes CASSLSGTAYTEAFF.

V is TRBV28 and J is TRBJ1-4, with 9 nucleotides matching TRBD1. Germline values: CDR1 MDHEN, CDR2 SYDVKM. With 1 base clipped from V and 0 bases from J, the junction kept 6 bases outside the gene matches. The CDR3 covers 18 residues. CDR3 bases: TGTGCCAGCAGTTTATACGCGGACAGGGGCGCAACTAATGAAAAACTGTTTTTT. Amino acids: CASSLYADRGATNEKLFF.

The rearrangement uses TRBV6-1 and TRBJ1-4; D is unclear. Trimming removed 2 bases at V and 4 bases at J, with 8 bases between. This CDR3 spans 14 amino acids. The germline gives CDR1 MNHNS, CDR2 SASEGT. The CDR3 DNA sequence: TGTGCCAGCAGTGAATGGAGGAATAATGAAAAACTGTTTTTT. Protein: CASSEWRNNEKLFF.

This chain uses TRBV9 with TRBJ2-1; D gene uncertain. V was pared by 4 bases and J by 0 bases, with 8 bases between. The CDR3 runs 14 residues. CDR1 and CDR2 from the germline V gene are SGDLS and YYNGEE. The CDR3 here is CASSPESSYNEQFF. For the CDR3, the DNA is TGTGCCAGCAGCCCGGAGAGCTCCTACAATGAGCAGTTCTTC.

DNA for the CDR3: TGTGCCTGGAGTCCAGGGTATACTGAAGCTTTCTTT. Amino acids: CAWSPGYTEAFF. The chain uses TRBV30 and TRBJ1-1; TRBD1 might be the D (5 bases). The V gene lost 2 bases and the J gene lost 5 bases, with 9 bases spanning the gap. CDR1 GTSNPN and CDR2 SVGIG come from the germline V gene (reference sequence). This CDR3 contains 12 residues.

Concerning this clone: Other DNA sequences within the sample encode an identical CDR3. CDR3 region: CASSPVGPSSYNEQFF. The CDR3 coding sequence is TGTGCCAGTAGTCCCGTGGGGCCGAGCTCCTACAATGAGCAGTTCTTC. V usage is TRBV19 and J usage is TRBJ2-1; tentative D call: TRBD1 (5 bases). CDR3 length: 16 amino acids. CDR1 is LNHDA, CDR2 SQIVND, per germline (reference sequence). V was trimmed by 5 bases and J by 0 bases, leaving 14 bases between them.

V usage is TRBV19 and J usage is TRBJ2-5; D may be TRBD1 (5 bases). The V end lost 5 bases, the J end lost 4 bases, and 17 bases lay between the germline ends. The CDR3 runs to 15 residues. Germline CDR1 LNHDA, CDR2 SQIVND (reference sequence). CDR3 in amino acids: CASSSSTGAGETQYF. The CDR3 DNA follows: TGTGCCAGTAGTTCCTCGACTGGGGCTGGAGAGACCCAGTACTTC.